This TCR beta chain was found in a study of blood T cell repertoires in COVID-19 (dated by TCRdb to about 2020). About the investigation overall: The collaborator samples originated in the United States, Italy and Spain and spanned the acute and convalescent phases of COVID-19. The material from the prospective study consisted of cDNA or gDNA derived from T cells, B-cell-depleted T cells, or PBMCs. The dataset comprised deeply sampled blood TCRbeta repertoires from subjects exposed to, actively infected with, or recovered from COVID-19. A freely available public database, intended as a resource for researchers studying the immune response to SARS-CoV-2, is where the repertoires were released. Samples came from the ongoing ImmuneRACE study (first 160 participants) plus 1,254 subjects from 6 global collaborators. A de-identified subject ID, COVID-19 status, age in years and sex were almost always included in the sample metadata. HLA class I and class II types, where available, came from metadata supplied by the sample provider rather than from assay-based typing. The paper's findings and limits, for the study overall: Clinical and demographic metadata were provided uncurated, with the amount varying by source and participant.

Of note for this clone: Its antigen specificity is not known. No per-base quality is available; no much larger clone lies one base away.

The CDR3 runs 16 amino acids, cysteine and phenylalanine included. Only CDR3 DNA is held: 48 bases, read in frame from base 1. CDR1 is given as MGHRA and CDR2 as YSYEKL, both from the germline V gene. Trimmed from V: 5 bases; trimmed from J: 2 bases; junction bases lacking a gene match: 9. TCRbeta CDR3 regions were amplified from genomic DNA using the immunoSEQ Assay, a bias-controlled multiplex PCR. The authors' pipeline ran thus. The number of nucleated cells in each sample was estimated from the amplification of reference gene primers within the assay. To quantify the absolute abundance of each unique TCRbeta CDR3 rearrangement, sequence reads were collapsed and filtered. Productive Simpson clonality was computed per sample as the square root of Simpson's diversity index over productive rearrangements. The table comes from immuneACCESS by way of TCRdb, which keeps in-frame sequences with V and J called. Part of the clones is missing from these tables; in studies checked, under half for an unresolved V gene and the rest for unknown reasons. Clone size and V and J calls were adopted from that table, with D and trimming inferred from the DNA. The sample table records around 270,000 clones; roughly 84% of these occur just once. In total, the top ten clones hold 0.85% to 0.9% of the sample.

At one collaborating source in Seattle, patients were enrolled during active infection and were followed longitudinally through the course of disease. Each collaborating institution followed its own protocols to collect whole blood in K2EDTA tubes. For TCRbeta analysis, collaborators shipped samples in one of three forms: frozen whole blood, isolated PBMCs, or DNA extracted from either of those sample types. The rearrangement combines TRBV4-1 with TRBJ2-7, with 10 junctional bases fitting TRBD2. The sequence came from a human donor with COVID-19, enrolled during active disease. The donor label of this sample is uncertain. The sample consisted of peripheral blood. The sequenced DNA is TGCGCCAGCAGCACTCGATGGACTAGCGGAGCCTACGAGCAGTACTTC. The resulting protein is CASSTRWTSGAYEQYF.